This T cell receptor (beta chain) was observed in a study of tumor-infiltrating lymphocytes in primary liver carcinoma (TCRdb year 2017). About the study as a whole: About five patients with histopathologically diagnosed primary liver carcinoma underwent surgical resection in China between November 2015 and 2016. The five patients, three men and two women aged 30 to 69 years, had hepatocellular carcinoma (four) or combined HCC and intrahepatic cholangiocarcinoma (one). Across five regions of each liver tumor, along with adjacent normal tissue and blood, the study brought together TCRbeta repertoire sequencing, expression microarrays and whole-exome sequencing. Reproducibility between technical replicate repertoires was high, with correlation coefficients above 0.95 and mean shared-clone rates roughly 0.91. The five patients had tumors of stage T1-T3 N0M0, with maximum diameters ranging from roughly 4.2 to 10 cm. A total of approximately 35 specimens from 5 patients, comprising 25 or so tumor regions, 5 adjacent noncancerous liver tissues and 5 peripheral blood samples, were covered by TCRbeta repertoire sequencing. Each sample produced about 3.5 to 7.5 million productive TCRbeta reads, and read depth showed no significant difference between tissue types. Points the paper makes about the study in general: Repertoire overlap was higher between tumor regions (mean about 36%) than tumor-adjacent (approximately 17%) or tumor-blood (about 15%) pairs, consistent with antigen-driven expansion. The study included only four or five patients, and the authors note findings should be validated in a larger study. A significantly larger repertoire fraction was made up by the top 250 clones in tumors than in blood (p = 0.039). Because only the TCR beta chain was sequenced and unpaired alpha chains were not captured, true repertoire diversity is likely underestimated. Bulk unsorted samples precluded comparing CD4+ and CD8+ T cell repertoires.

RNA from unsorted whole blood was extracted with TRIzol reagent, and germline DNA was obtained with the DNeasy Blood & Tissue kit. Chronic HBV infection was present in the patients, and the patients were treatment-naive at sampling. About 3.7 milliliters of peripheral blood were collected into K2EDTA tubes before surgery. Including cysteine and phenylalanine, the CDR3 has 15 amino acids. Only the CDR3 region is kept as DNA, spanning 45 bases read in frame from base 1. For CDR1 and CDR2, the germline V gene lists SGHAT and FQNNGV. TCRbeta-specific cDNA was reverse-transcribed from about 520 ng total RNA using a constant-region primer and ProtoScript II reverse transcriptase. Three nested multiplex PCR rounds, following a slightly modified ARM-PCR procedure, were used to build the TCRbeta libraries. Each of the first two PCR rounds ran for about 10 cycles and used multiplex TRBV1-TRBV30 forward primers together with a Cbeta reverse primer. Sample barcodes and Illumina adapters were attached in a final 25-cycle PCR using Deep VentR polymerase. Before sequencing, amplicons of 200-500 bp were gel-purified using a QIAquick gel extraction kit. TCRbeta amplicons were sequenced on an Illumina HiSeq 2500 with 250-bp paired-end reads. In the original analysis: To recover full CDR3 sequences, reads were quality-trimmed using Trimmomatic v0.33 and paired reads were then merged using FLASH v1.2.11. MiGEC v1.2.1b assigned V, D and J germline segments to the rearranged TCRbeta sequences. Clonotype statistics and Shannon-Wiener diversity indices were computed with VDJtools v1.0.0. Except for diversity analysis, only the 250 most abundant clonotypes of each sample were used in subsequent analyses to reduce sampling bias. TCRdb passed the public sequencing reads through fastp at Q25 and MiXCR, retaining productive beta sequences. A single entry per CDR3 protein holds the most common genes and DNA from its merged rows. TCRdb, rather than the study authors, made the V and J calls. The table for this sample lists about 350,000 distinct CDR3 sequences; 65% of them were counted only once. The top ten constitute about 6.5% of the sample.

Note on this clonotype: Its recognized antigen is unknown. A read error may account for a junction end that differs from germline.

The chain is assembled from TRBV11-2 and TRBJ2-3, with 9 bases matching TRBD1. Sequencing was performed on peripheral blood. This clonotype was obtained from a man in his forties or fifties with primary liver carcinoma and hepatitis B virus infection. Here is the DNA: TGTGCCAGCAGCGCAAGGGACAGGGATACAGATACGCACTATTTT. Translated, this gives CASSARDRDTDTHYF.